This record covers a single TCR beta chain. In the source study's methods: Amplifying reference gene primers gave estimates of nucleated cell counts. Sequencing was performed with immunoSEQ multiplex PCR; in TCRdb, only in-frame clones are kept and a portion is missing. V, J and clone size reflect that table, while D and trimming were determined from the DNA. This sample yields nearly 200,000 clones, of which 82% are seen a single time; about 6.9% belongs to the top ten. The data were obtained in a study of blood T cell repertoires in COVID-19. Study-wide background: The origin of the acute and convalescent COVID-19 samples was the United States, Italy and Spain. PBMCs, B-cell-depleted T cells, or T cells provided the cDNA or gDNA that made up the material.

V was pared by 6 bases and J by 0 bases, with 9 bases between. Germline V gene lookup returns CDR1 SNHLY and CDR2 FYNNEI. This CDR3 has 14 amino acids. The gene calls are TRBV2 and TRBJ2-1; D ambiguous. Sequenced: peripheral blood. The TCR comes from a human donor with acute or convalescent COVID-19. The donor label of this sample is uncertain. The DNA of the CDR3 is TGTGCCAGCAGGGTCCCGAGCTCCTACAATGAGCAGTTCTTC. This translates into CASRVPSSYNEQFF.